The sequence of this TCR beta chain was determined in a study of OX40 agonist ivuxolimab in advanced cancers. In the study overall: Cancers in dose escalation were hepatocellular, melanoma, renal cell and head and neck. Study-level results: Antigen specificity of clonally expanded peripheral T cells was not established.

Clones were read by immunoSEQ multiplex PCR, and TCRdb kept only the in-frame ones, dropping some. Altogether about 80,000 clones are present, over 85% being singletons, with the ten largest covering around 0.3%. Looked up from germline, CDR1 is SGHTA and CDR2 is FQGNSA. The CDR3 extends over 14 amino acids. With V trimmed by 0 bases and J by 4 bases, 0 bases remained unmatched. A remark on this clone: The antigen remains undetermined. This sample includes further DNA sequences coding for the same CDR3.

The sample here was CD4+ or CD8+ T cells sorted from blood, taken in a trial of the OX40 agonist ivuxolimab. The receptor was derived from an adult with an advanced solid tumor such as melanoma, head and neck, liver or kidney cancer. This chain uses TRBV7-2 with TRBJ1-3, with 7 nucleotides matching TRBD1. CDR3 in amino acids: CASSLAGGGNTIYF. As DNA, the CDR3 is TGTGCCAGCAGCTTAGCAGGGGGCGGAAACACCATATATTTT.